One and the same sample provided the 5 T cell receptor beta chains below, sequenced in a study of blood T cell repertoires in COVID-19. Method: immunoSEQ multiplex PCR; TCRdb's copy keeps in-frame clones and lacks some. The profile covers about 330,000 clones, with 80% to 90% appearing a single time and approximately 1.3% taken by the ten largest. The sequenced sample consisted of peripheral blood. All receptors derive from a woman aged 45 to 65 with acute or convalescent COVID-19.

This chain connects TRBV5-6 to TRBJ2-1, with a weak D call TRBD2 (6 bases). The germline CDR1 and CDR2 sequences are SGHDT and YYEEEE. CDR3 length: 16 residues. V gave up 1 base and J gave up 2 bases, with 13 bases separating them. The CDR3 spells CASSLWSGSTYNEQFF. In DNA, the CDR3 is TGTGCCAGCAGCTTGTGGTCCGGGAGCACCTACAATGAGCAGTTCTTC.

V is TRBV5-1 and J is TRBJ1-2; 9 bases map to TRBD1. Trimming removed 5 bases from V and 9 bases from J; junction bases left unmatched: 11. The CDR3 sequence is 14 residues long. Germline CDR1 and CDR2: SGHRS and YFSETQ. In DNA, the CDR3 is TGCGCCAGCAGTGATAGGGGACAGGGTTTTAGCTACACCTTC. Translation: CASSDRGQGFSYTF.

The sample holds a few counts of this clone. The gene calls are TRBV7-2 and TRBJ2-3; the match to TRBD2 covers 12 bases. CDR3 size: 14 residues. The germline gives CDR1 SGHTA, CDR2 FQGNSA. After removal of 5 bases from V and 6 bases from J, the junction contained 3 bases not matched to a gene. Written as DNA, the CDR3 is TGTGCCAGCAGCACGGGGACTAGCGGGGATACGCAGTATTTT. Its protein product is CASSTGTSGDTQYF.

This clone has more than one count but fewer than ten. CDR3 amino acids: CASSRSGSGDTQYF. The DNA for the CDR3 is TGTGCCAGCAGTCGTAGCGGGAGTGGAGATACGCAGTATTTT. V and J are TRBV7-2 and TRBJ2-3; TRBD2 agrees at 9 bases. V was clipped by 6 bases and J by 5 bases; unmatched bases: 6. The length of the CDR3 is 14 residues. From germline, CDR1 is SGHTA and CDR2 FQGNSA.

About this clone: Just one base apart from a much larger clone, this may be a read error. V gene TRBV10-1 combines with J gene TRBJ2-5; tentative D call: TRBD2 (7 bases). CDR1 is WNHNN and CDR2 is SYGVQD in the germline V gene (reference sequence). There are 16 residues in the CDR3. CDR3 loop: CASCEGGGANQETQYF. In DNA, the CDR3 is TGCGCCAGCTGTGAGGGGGGGGGCGCTAACCAAGAGACCCAGTACTTC.